Below, 29 T cell receptor beta chains from the same sample are listed, as sequenced in a study of tumor-infiltrating lymphocytes in primary liver carcinoma. Blood RNA was derived from unsorted whole blood, and germline DNA was extracted too. A constant-region primer served to make TCR beta cDNA from about 530 ng total RNA. Three nested multiplex PCR rounds of slightly modified ARM-PCR generated TCR beta libraries. Primers for the first two PCR rounds were TRBV1-TRBV30 forward primers and a C-beta reverse primer (about 10 cycles per round). TCRdb processed the multiplex PCR reads anew with MiXCR; each CDR3 protein has one entry. In the table there are about 180,000 distinct CDR3 sequences, roughly 60% of which are singletons. The sequencing input was peripheral blood. These receptors came from a man aged 35 to 55 with primary liver carcinoma and hepatitis B virus infection.

Details on this clonotype: A junction end diverges from the germline sequence, so it may reflect a read error. The rearrangement uses TRBV4-2 and TRBJ2-6, with D possibly being TRBD1 (5 bases). From germline, CDR1 is LGHNA and CDR2 YNFKEQ. CDR3 length: 16 amino acids. The CDR3 DNA follows: TGTGCCAGCAGCCCTGACTCTGGGGCTGGGGCCAACGTCCTGGCTTTC. This translates into CASSPDSGAGANVLAF.

This clonotype came up many times. V and J are TRBV11-2 and TRBJ2-3, with D uncertain. CDR3 length equals 14 residues. Germline CDR1 reads SGHAT; CDR2 reads FQNNGV. V was pared by 5 bases and J by 2 bases, with 11 bases between. In DNA, the CDR3 is TGTGCCAGCAGCCCCGGGTCCTACACAGATACGCAGTATTTT. This sequence encodes CASSPGSYTDTQYF. Full variable domain (rest looked up from reference TRBV11-2 and TRBJ2-3): EAGVAQSPRYKIIEKRQSVAFWCNPISGHATLYWYQQILGQGPKLLIQFQNNGVVDDSQLPKDRFSAERLKGVDSTLKIQPAKLEDSAVYLCASSPGSYTDTQYFGPGTRLTVL.

This clonotype has at least ten counts. The J gene is TRBJ2-1, the V gene TRBV6-2 or TRBV6-3, with unresolved D. The ends were cut back, 5 bases at V and 12 bases at J, with 14 bases in the middle. The CDR3 contains 12 residues. The germline gives CDR1 MNHEY, CDR2 SVGEGT. For the CDR3, the DNA is TGTGCCAGCAGTCCTCCCCCTCTAGGGCAGTTCTTC. It yields the protein CASSPPPLGQFF.

This clonotype was detected only a few times. The DNA of the CDR3 is TGTGCCATCAGTGACGGGCGGAAAAACACTGAAGCTTTCTTT. Translation gives CAISDGRKNTEAFF. The rearrangement links TRBV10-3 to TRBJ1-1; D is undetermined. This CDR3 is 14 amino acids long. V lost 3 bases to trimming and J lost 2 bases, with 10 bases between them. The germline CDR1 and CDR2 sequences are ENHRY and SYGVKD.

To note about this clonotype: A read error is possible here, since a much larger clone lies one base away. The chain has TRBV11-2 and TRBJ2-3; either TRBD1 or TRBD2 may supply D (6 bases each). The CDR3 runs 14 residues. The ends were cut back, 0 bases at V and 10 bases at J, with 14 bases in the middle. Germline-derived CDR1 and CDR2 are SGHAT and FQNNGV. The CDR3 protein is CASSLDGGRGAQYF. The CDR3 region has the DNA TGTGCCAGCAGCTTAGATGGGGGAAGGGGGGCGCAGTATTTT.

Notes on this clonotype: One end of the junction varies from germline; a read error may be responsible. The rearrangement links TRBV5-6 to TRBJ2-7; perhaps TRBD1 as D (6 bases). Germline loops: CDR1 SGHDT, CDR2 YYEEEE. This CDR3 comprises 14 residues. The chain's CDR3 is CASSPLKTGGQQHF. As DNA, the CDR3 is TGTGCCAGCAGTCCCTTGAAGACAGGAGGACAGCAGCACTTC.

This clonotype was seen more than once but under ten times. The J gene is TRBJ2-2, the V gene TRBV12-3 or TRBV12-4; possibly TRBD2 for D (5 bases). Trimming took 5 bases from V and 0 from J, leaving 7 bases between them. CDR3 size: 14 residues. CDR3 loop: CASSPLANTGELFF. In nucleotides, the CDR3 is TGTGCCAGCAGTCCACTAGCGAACACCGGGGAGCTGTTTTTT.

This chain joins TRBV29-1 and TRBJ1-1; a possible D gene is TRBD1 (6 bases). CDR3 length: 14 amino acids. V was shortened by 7 bases and J by 3 bases, with 18 bases between the two germline ends. The germline CDR1 and CDR2 sequences are SQVTM and ANQGSEA. The CDR3 protein is CSAEVGGGDTEAFF. The CDR3 DNA is TGCAGCGCAGAGGTCGGAGGGGGTGACACTGAAGCTTTCTTT.

The genes are TRBV12-3 or TRBV12-4 and TRBJ2-3; no definite D call. The CDR3 contains 15 residues. The germline V and J ends were trimmed by 3 bases and 4 bases, with 14 bases remaining between them. The CDR3 nucleotides read TGTGCCAGCAGTTTTACGGCGGAATCAGCAGATACGCAGTATTTT. Amino acid sequence: CASSFTAESADTQYF.

This clonotype was picked up many times. The chain has TRBV6-5 and TRBJ2-2, with D possibly called TRBD1 or TRBD2 (5 bases each). Germline values: CDR1 MNHEY, CDR2 SVGAGI. The CDR3 consists of 14 residues. Trimming removed 6 bases from V and 1 base from J, with 9 bases in between. The CDR3 loop reads CASSREQNTGELFF. The CDR3 bases are TGTGCCAGCAGCAGGGAGCAGAACACCGGGGAGCTGTTTTTT.

The J gene is TRBJ2-7, the V gene TRBV11-2, with D uncertain. V was clipped by 3 bases and J by 8 bases, with 20 bases between them. The CDR3 runs to 15 residues. The germline V gene has CDR1 SGHAT and CDR2 FQNNGV. The CDR3 DNA reads as TGTGCCAGCAGCTTGGGTGAGACCGAAACATACAAGCAGTACTTC. Its protein product is CASSLGETETYKQYF.

The genes are TRBV6-5 and TRBJ1-2, with 12 bases fitting TRBD1. This CDR3 has 13 amino acids. The V gene end was trimmed by 8 bases and the J gene end by 8 bases; junction bases not matched to a gene: 6. Looked up from germline, CDR1 is MNHEY and CDR2 is SVGAGI. CDR3 residues: CASEGQGAGGYTF. DNA of the CDR3: TGTGCCAGCGAGGGACAGGGGGCGGGAGGCTACACCTTC.

Of note for this clonotype: A much larger clone differs from this one at a single base, so this may be a read error. This rearrangement joins TRBV11-3 to TRBJ2-7, with 9 bases fitting TRBD2. This CDR3 is built from 19 residues. CDR1 and CDR2 from the germline V gene are SGHNT and YENEEA. Germline trimming cut 5 bases from V and 2 bases from J; bases unmatched to any gene: 19. CDR3 residues: CASSPPRLAACPPTYEQYF. CDR3 DNA: TGTGCCAGCAGCCCGCCTCGACTAGCGGCCTGTCCCCCAACCTACGAGCAGTACTTC.

This clonotype was detected only a few times. V gene TRBV6-1 combines with J gene TRBJ2-4, with 10 bases lining up with TRBD2. The CDR3 extends over 15 amino acids. V was clipped by 10 bases and J by 4 bases; unmatched bases: 10. In germline, CDR1 is MNHNS, CDR2 SASEGT. The CDR3 reads CATLAGEGEKNIQYF. In nucleotides, the CDR3 is TGTGCCACTCTAGCGGGAGAAGGAGAGAAAAACATTCAGTACTTC.

The rearrangement links TRBV12-3 or TRBV12-4 to TRBJ2-1; TRBD2 aligns across 14 bases. This CDR3 region has 17 residues. The V segment lost 5 bases and the J segment 0 bases; nucleotides outside the gene matches: 3. In DNA form, the CDR3 reads TGTGCCAGCAGTACAGGGACTAGCGGGAGCTCCTACAATGAGCAGTTCTTC. Translated, it gives CASSTGTSGSSYNEQFF.

This chain joins TRBV5-5 and TRBJ2-7; D call uncertain. Germline loops: CDR1 SGHKS, CDR2 YYEKEE (reference sequence). Trimming left V 2 bases short and J 3 bases short, with 15 bases between. This CDR3 is built from 15 residues. The DNA for the CDR3 is TGTGCCAGCAGCTTTGACACGCCTCAATACTACGAGCAGTACTTC. Amino acids: CASSFDTPQYYEQYF. The variable domain in full, completed from reference TRBV5-5 and TRBJ2-7, reads DAGVTQSPTHLIKTRGQQVTLRCSPISGHKSVSWYQQVLGQGPQFIFQYYEKEERGRGNFPDRFSARQFPNYSSELNVNALLLGDSALYLCASSFDTPQYYEQYFGPGTRLTVT.

Of note for this clonotype: At one end the junction does not follow the germline gene, possibly because of a read error. The V gene is TRBV11-2, the J gene TRBJ2-5; D remains unclear. Germline assignment: CDR1 SGHAT and CDR2 FQNNGV. This CDR3 spans 14 amino acids. The CDR3 is CASSPPMEQEAQYF. CDR3 bases: TGTGCCAGCAGCCCCCCGATGGAGCAAGAGGCCCAGTACTTC. The variable domain in full, with the rest retrieved from reference TRBV11-2 and TRBJ2-5, is EAGVAQSPRYKIIEKRQSVAFWCNPISGHATLYWYQQILGQGPKLLIQFQNNGVVDDSQLPKDRFSAERLKGVDSTLKIQPAKLEDSAVYLCASSPPMEQEAQYFGPGTRLLVL.

The chain couples TRBV30 to TRBJ2-1; D gene uncertain. With 7 bases removed from V and 4 bases from J, the gap between germline ends came to 8 bases. The CDR3 sequence is 11 residues long. Germline CDR1 GTSNPN, CDR2 SVGIG (reference sequence). The CDR3 is CASKLYNEQFF. The DNA for the CDR3 is TGTGCCTCTAAGCTGTACAATGAGCAGTTCTTC.

A remark on this clonotype: The missing conserved phenylalanine or tryptophan at the end of this CDR3 makes a read error likely. The V and J genes are TRBV11-1 and TRBJ2-3; a weak D match, TRBD1 (6 bases). This CDR3 is 16 amino acids long. V was pared by 5 bases and J by 2 bases, with 17 bases between. Germline CDR1 is SGHAT and CDR2 is FQDESV (reference sequence). In DNA, the CDR3 is TGTGCCAGCAGCAGCAGGGGTCGCTACCCCACAGATACGCAGTATTTA. Encoded protein: CASSSRGRYPTDTQYL.

The V call is TRBV11-2, the J call TRBJ2-2; maybe TRBD2 (7 bases). This CDR3 spans 14 amino acids. Deletions cut 7 bases from V and 8 bases from J, with 17 bases between. Germline V gene data show CDR1 as SGHAT and CDR2 as FQNNGV. The CDR3 spells CASISSGGTGELFF. The CDR3, as DNA: TGTGCCAGCATTTCTAGCGGAGGGACAGGGGAGCTGTTTTTT.

V usage is TRBV7-9 and J usage is TRBJ2-7, with 8 bases lining up with TRBD1. Unmatched junction bases numbered 10, after V lost 2 bases and J lost 4 bases. CDR1 SEHNR and CDR2 FQNEAQ come from the germline V gene (reference sequence). The CDR3 runs to 16 residues. This CDR3 is CASSLPTTGEVYEQYF. For the CDR3, the DNA is TGTGCCAGCAGCTTACCGACGACAGGGGAGGTATACGAGCAGTACTTC.

On this clonotype: Sequence at one end of the junction differs from germline and may be a read error. The J gene is TRBJ2-1, the V gene TRBV6-2 or TRBV6-3, with D perhaps TRBD2 (5 bases). The CDR3 consists of 11 residues. The germline V gene has CDR1 MNHEY and CDR2 SVGEGT. The CDR3 sequence is CASRTGNEKFF. In DNA form, the CDR3 reads TGTGCCAGCAGGACGGGAAATGAGAAGTTCTTC.

As concerns this clonotype: One end of the junction does not line up with germline, which may come from a read error. The gene calls are TRBV11-2 and TRBJ2-6; D uncertain. CDR1 and CDR2 (germline): SGHAT, FQNNGV. The CDR3 has 16 amino acids. CDR3 sequence (DNA): TGTGCCAGCAGCTCACTCACCCTTTCTGCGGCCAACTTCCTGACTTTC. This translates into CASSSLTLSAANFLTF.

This chain connects TRBV4-2 to TRBJ1-2, with 7 bases lining up with TRBD1. The CDR3 covers 14 residues. CDR1 LGHNA and CDR2 YNFKEQ come from the germline V gene. Trimming removed 7 bases from V and 6 bases from J; junction bases left unmatched: 11. The CDR3 DNA is TGTGCCAGCATCCGAAGCGGGACAGAAGATGGCTACACCTTC. Translating it yields CASIRSGTEDGYTF.

CDR3 nucleotide sequence: TGTGCCAGCAGGACTTCTCGAGGCGGGAGATCTACTAGCACAGATACGCAGTATTTT. Amino acid sequence: CASRTSRGGRSTSTDTQYF. V usage is TRBV11-2 and J usage is TRBJ2-3, with 7 bases aligning to TRBD2. From germline, CDR1 is SGHAT and CDR2 FQNNGV. After removal of 6 bases from V and 0 bases from J, the junction contained 18 bases not matched to a gene. This CDR3 contains 19 residues.

Note on this clonotype: This clone may be a read error of a much larger clone one base away. CDR3 sequence: CASSQTVGRGDNERFF. The DNA for the CDR3 is TGCGCCAGCAGCCAAACGGTGGGGAGGGGGGACAATGAGCGGTTCTTC. V and J are TRBV4-1 and TRBJ2-1; D perhaps matches TRBD2 (7 bases). Germline CDR1 reads MGHRA; CDR2 reads YSYEKL. The CDR3 loop spans 16 amino acids.

With regard to this clonotype: This likely comes from a read error, as the CDR3 has no conserved phenylalanine or tryptophan at its end. No DNA is shown, since the ends of the CDR3 on it are uncertain; the CDR3 is the one TCRdb lists. The chain links TRBV5-1 to TRBJ2-2. The CDR3 has 14 amino acids, counting both end residues. Germline V gene sequence: CDR1 SGHRS, CDR2 YFSETQ. CDR3 in amino acids: CASSSDGDTGELFL.

A word on this clonotype: Because it lacks the conserved phenylalanine or tryptophan at the end, this CDR3 is likely a read error. This chain uses TRBV6-5 with TRBJ1-1; perhaps TRBD1 as D (6 bases). The CDR3 spans 15 residues. CDR1 MNHEY and CDR2 SVGAGI come from the germline V gene. Trimming left V 3 bases short and J 6 bases short, with 17 bases between. The CDR3 sequence: CASSYTRGGGPEAFS. The CDR3 region has the DNA TGTGCCAGCAGTTATACTAGGGGAGGGGGGCCTGAAGCTTTCTCT.

With regard to this clonotype: The CDR3 ends on some other residue instead of the conserved phenylalanine or tryptophan, so this is likely a read error. The rearrangement joins TRBV12-3 or TRBV12-4 to TRBJ1-6; no firm D call. The V gene lost 3 bases and the J gene lost 7 bases, with 10 bases spanning the gap. This CDR3 spans 14 amino acids. The CDR3 loop is CASSFRQENSPLHY. The CDR3 DNA reads TGTGCCAGCAGTTTCCGGCAGGAGAATTCACCCCTCCACTAT.